The 7 T cell receptor beta chains in this list originate from one sample, sequenced in a study of blood T cell repertoires in COVID-19. Produced via immunoSEQ multiplex PCR; TCRdb's table is partial and in-frame only. In the table there are around 130,000 clones, approximately 84% of which are singletons. Sequences were obtained from peripheral blood. Receptor source: a woman older than 75 with acute or convalescent COVID-19.

The chain has TRBV7-9 and TRBJ1-6; 7 positions agree with TRBD1. CDR3 length: 15 residues. Germline CDR1 reads SEHNR; CDR2 reads FQNEAQ (reference sequence). The ends lost 0 bases at V and 14 bases at J; junction bases unmatched: 10. The CDR3 is CASSLARGQSAALHF. The CDR3 nucleotides are TGTGCCAGCAGCTTAGCGCGGGGACAGTCTGCGGCCCTCCACTTT.

The rearrangement links TRBV12-3 or TRBV12-4 to TRBJ2-1, with TRBD1 identical over 7 bases. The junction had 7 bases not matched to a gene; V was cut back by 5 bases and J by 12 bases. The CDR3 is 12 amino acids. CDR3 sequence (DNA): TGTGCCAGCAGTCCCGGACAGGTCGGGCAGTTCTTC. Translated, it gives CASSPGQVGQFF.

The chain recombines TRBV6-6 with TRBJ1-1; perhaps TRBD1 as D (5 bases). CDR1 and CDR2 from the germline V gene are MNHNY and SVGAGI (reference sequence). The CDR3 consists of 13 residues. V shed 6 bases and J shed 0 bases, with 8 bases lying between them. CDR3 coding DNA: TGTGCCAGCAGGGACACTATGAACACTGAAGCTTTCTTT. It translates to CASRDTMNTEAFF.

This clone appeared once. The CDR3 is CASSIWGGLAGEGEFF. In DNA, the CDR3 is TGTGCCAGTAGTATATGGGGAGGTCTAGCGGGAGAGGGGGAGTTCTTC. This rearrangement joins TRBV19 to TRBJ2-1; 10 positions match TRBD2. The CDR3 consists of 16 residues. With V trimmed by 2 bases and J by 14 bases, 15 bases remained unmatched. CDR1 LNHDA and CDR2 SQIVND come from the germline V gene (reference sequence).

The chain combines TRBV29-1 with TRBJ2-1, with 15 bases aligning to TRBD2. Germline V CDR1 and CDR2: SQVTM, ANQGSEA. The CDR3 contains 17 residues. V lost 6 bases, J lost 4 bases, and 10 bases stayed unmatched. The CDR3 sequence: CSVSGTSGRTWYNEQFF. In DNA, the CDR3 is TGCAGCGTATCCGGGACTAGCGGGAGGACATGGTACAATGAGCAGTTCTTC.

The genes are TRBV10-1 and TRBJ2-7; tentatively, D is TRBD2 (6 bases). This CDR3 region has 14 residues. Germline V gives CDR1 WNHNN, CDR2 SYGVQD (reference sequence). V lost 0 bases and J lost 2, with 8 bases in between. The CDR3 spells CASSESGGTYEQYF. CDR3 nucleotide sequence: TGCGCCAGCAGTGAGTCTGGCGGGACCTACGAGCAGTACTTC.

The CDR3 here is CASSPLSDNPAKLFF. CDR3 bases: TGTGCCAGCTCACCTCTCTCGGACAATCCTGCGAAACTGTTTTTT. The genes are TRBV18 and TRBJ1-4, with D possibly matching TRBD1 (5 bases). Germline assignment: CDR1 KGHSH and CDR2 LQKENI. The CDR3 length is 15 residues. The germline V and J ends were trimmed by 3 bases and 11 bases, with 19 bases remaining between them.